This TCR beta chain originates from a study of CD8 T cells in ankylosing spondylitis. This clonotype was seen many times. What it recognizes is unknown. Looked up from germline, CDR1 is SGHRS and CDR2 is YFSETQ. The CDR3 is made up of 14 amino acids. Trimming stripped 0 bases from V and 3 bases from J, with 10 bases between. The study's findings and limits: Clones linked to the disease showed a CD8+ phenotype. They occurred at relatively low frequencies in peripheral blood. Certain motif variants had earlier been reported in reactive arthritis synovial fluid and blood. What seemed typical of ankylosing spondylitis blood was a TCR beta motif built from 8 or 9 highly homologous variants.

MiXCR was run by TCRdb on the 5' RACE reads, yielding one entry per CDR3 protein. The table records roughly 130,000 distinct CDR3 sequences, about an eighth of them present only once. Source material: blood, either unsorted or a sorted T cell fraction (not recorded which). The sequence came from a female donor with ankylosing spondylitis or in good health (not recorded which). This sequence joins TRBV5-1 and TRBJ2-7; the D gene is possibly TRBD2 (5 bases). The CDR3 loop is CASSLAPGNYEQYF. The DNA for the CDR3 is TGCGCCAGCAGCTTGGCGCCCGGGAACTACGAGCAGTACTTC.